This T cell receptor beta chain derives from a study of blood T cells in healthy people across ages. Study-level findings and limits: One million T cells yielded diversity estimates that were considered underestimates.

About this clonotype itself: Antigen specificity is unknown.

The use of a sample-barcoded 5' primer and a J-beta primer mix characterized a second PCR of about 7 to 12 cycles. TCRdb redid the calling of the 5' RACE reads with MiXCR, one entry per CDR3 protein. The sample contains approximately 770,000 distinct CDR3 sequences, 55% to 70% of which appear only once. Germline values: CDR1 SGDLS, CDR2 YYNGEE. V was clipped by 4 bases and J by 5 bases; unmatched bases: 12. This CDR3 contains 18 residues. The V and J genes are TRBV9 and TRBJ2-3, with TRBD2 matching over 14 bases. This receptor was taken from a man aged 25-45 years in good health. Sequencing was carried out using blood. CDR3 in DNA: TGTGCCAGCAGCTTCCGGGGGGGACTAGCGGGAGCGGGAGATACGCAGTATTTT. It yields the protein CASSFRGGLAGAGDTQYF.